The sequence of this T cell receptor beta chain was determined in a study of cytomegalovirus exposure and HLA in healthy donors (dated by TCRdb to about 2017). A note on the overall study: An earlier analysis of 587 of the donors reported about 280 Gb of sequence data and approximately 120 million unique TCR beta sequences obtained from roughly 170 million T cells. An early release that covered roughly 600 HLA-typed donors contained about 300 gigabases of sequencing data and tens of millions of unique TCR sequences. The genetic ancestry cluster associated with self-reported Caucasian donors included roughly 84% of the approximately 400 genotyped donors. The study aimed to test whether cataloging public T cell receptors could reveal signatures of past pathogen exposure. Using immunosequencing, the study profiled T cell repertoires from 500 to 800 subjects and related those repertoires to cytomegalovirus serostatus. In addition to the first cohort of roughly 670 subjects, a separate validation cohort of about 120 different subjects was used. To predict cytomegalovirus infection status, the study brought together high-throughput TCR immunosequencing, statistical association of individual TCRs with disease status, and machine learning. A later analysis re-examined previously published TCR beta repertoires from more than 600 donors and added high-resolution HLA genotyping to investigate patterns of TCR occurrence. In the later analysis, no new phenotypic data were used to find candidate immune exposures; instead, reliance was placed on TCR beta sequences and their occurrence across donors. In an earlier analysis of 500 to 650 of the donors, high-throughput TCR beta sequencing was used to judge whether each TCR beta V gene segment behaved as functional or pseudogenic. Donor age, sex, ethnicity and CMV serostatus were collected together with the repertoire data. Genome-wide SNP genotypes for about 60% of the roughly 700 donors were used in a later genetic analysis, which treated that subset as a discovery cohort. Every repertoire in the discovery cohort had been generated on one and the same sequencing platform. Class I and class II HLA loci were covered by the typing at four-digit resolution. Typing coverage varied by locus: about 620-630 donors for A, B, C, DRB1 and DQB1; approximately 520 for DQA1; approximately 570 for DPA1; 400 to 480 for DPB1. Four to six DR-DQ haplotypes were handled as single units for association and clustering because linkage in the cohort was strong. Among some 400 genotyped donors of the cohort, an average of roughly 230,000 unique TCR beta nucleotide sequences was sequenced per donor, of which about 18% were non-productive. Overall results and qualifications from the work: A later analysis found that most CMV-associated TCR beta chains appeared HLA-restricted, with HLA associations seemingly driven largely by CMV exposure. This cohort had only TCR beta chains sequenced, and the lack of alpha or paired-chain data limited which features could be detected. A later analysis found that TCR association rates varied across HLA loci, with DRB1 alleles showing the most associated TCRs and HLA-C alleles the fewest. For the cohort, immune exposure information was limited to CMV serostatus. In vitro tests confirmed that a few of the cytomegalovirus-associated TCR beta chains recognize cytomegalovirus antigens. According to a later analysis, parvovirus B19, influenza, CMV and Epstein-Barr virus appeared linked to several top co-occurrence clusters. A later genetic analysis associated a missense DCLRE1C variant with V-gene and J-gene trimming of TCR beta chains, and an independent cohort replicated the association. Because some donors lacked HLA typing at each locus, the association tests relied only on the typed subset. In a later genetic analysis, fewer N-insertions in productive TCRs were reported among donors in an Asian-associated ancestry cluster than the approximately 670-donor mean. The study gave a list of 150 to 200 TCR beta chains associated with cytomegalovirus. In both the original and validation cohorts, the classifier was reported to diagnose cytomegalovirus status with high specificity and sensitivity. A group of highly shared sequence variants was considered likely to be a technical artifact of the sequencing pipeline. The presence/absence analyses assumed that sequencing depth was roughly uniform across donors, and that assumption may not be true. The 87-base-pair reads could not distinguish some IMGT-functional V segments, including TRBV6-2 and TRBV6-3, so those segments were excluded. According to the authors, the approach could potentially be generalized to other disease states and immunological phenotypes. In an earlier analysis of 587 of the donors, most TCR beta V segments appeared in productive rearrangements about 87% or about 30% of the time, broadly matching IMGT annotations. At a false discovery rate of 0.05, a later analysis linked 16,951 TCR beta sequences to specific HLA alleles. Because counts were too low, seventeen rarely observed V segments, including chromosome 9 orphons, were left out of the earlier analysis of a few hundred of the donors. Across donors, most TCR sequences were observed very rarely, whereas some public TCRs were present in many individuals. Correlated functional status among segregating V segments might be attributable to linkage disequilibrium, but an unknown experimental factor could not be ruled out. Assigning TCR associations to individual alleles was difficult when HLA alleles, especially DR and DQ, strongly co-occurred. A further reported finding was that TCR beta sequences accurately predicted the HLA-A and HLA-B alleles for most subjects in the first cohort. In a later analysis, HLA-associated TCR beta chains showed more clonal expansion and lower generation probabilities than non-associated chains that were equally common.

This clone was counted only a few times. The specificity of this receptor is unknown. No quality values exist for individual bases; no much larger clone is one base distant. The cohort was made up of under 800 healthy bone marrow donors. At the time of sampling, all cohort members were nominally healthy, though unrecorded immune exposures were likely present. The donor was CMV seropositive and belonged to the group of 250 to 300 seropositive cohort members. Every donor gave a peripheral blood sample, and the peripheral blood mononuclear cells from that sample were used for TCR beta sequencing. Genomic DNA extraction from the blood cell samples was performed with the Qiagen DNeasy Blood Extraction Kit. Receptor amplification or capture employed the immunoSEQ multiplex PCR assay. For the multiplex PCR, a mixture combining 60 forward primers for TCR Vbeta segments and 13 reverse primers for TCR Jbeta segments was used. Amplification of the CDR3 region of rearranged TCR beta genes was performed with a multiplex PCR assay on genomic DNA. On the Illumina HiSeq System, the amplified TCR beta libraries were sequenced as 87-base-pair reads. Processing in the source paper ran as follows. In a later analysis, roughly 80 million unique TCR beta chains were counted across the approximately 640 repertoires, and roughly 11 million of these chains were shared by at least two donors. Raw reads were error-corrected and collapsed into unique sequences by a nearest-neighbor algorithm in which closely related sequences were merged to remove PCR and sequencing errors. V, D and J gene segments were assigned by aligning CDR3 sequences to IMGT reference sequences. For a sequence to be retained, at least a six-nucleotide match to both a V gene segment and a J gene segment was required. A rearrangement counted as productive if the CDR3 had no stop codons and remained in frame with V and J, and every other rearrangement counted as non-productive. CDR3 was defined by IMGT convention, running from the second conserved V-encoded cysteine to the conserved J-encoded phenylalanine. Sequences without an unambiguous match to a single V gene segment were excluded from the earlier analysis of about 640 of the donors. An earlier analysis of approximately 590 of the donors classified V segments as functional when productive rearrangements were above 56.7% and as segregating when the standard deviation between donors was above 5%. A statistical classification framework was built for diagnosing cytomegalovirus status from the catalog of TCR beta chain sequences. In a later analysis, V and J genes were assigned by comparing TCR nucleotide sequences against IMGT/GENE-DB human TR gene sequences. The TCRdist pipeline was used in a later analysis to assign CDR3 sequences and most-parsimonious VDJ recombination scenarios. A later analysis defined each TCR beta chain by its CDR3 amino acid sequence plus V-gene family, and excluded reads lacking a unique V-gene family. As a way to deal with suspected cross-contamination and a sequencing artifact, a later analysis dropped 450 to 600 nucleotide sequences that were highly shared and had low generation probability. In a later analysis, a clonal expansion index was calculated for each public chain from normalized within-repertoire ranks of inferred template counts. In a later analysis, generation probabilities were computed with a VDJ recombination model fitted to out-of-frame rearrangements, and the resulting probabilities were checked against IGoR. Hypergeometric tests were used in a later analysis to score TCR-TCR, TCR-HLA and TCR-CMV co-occurrence, with a repertoire-size bias correction applied to the TCR pairs. False discovery rates were estimated in a later analysis by permuting HLA or CMV assignments 20 times. In a later analysis, co-occurring TCRs were grouped using DBSCAN, and TCRdist sequence similarity was added for clustering within HLA-allele-positive subsets. For co-occurrence clustering, repertoires with fewer than 30,000 or more than 120,000 public chains were excluded, along with four or five repertoires with anomalous nucleotide sharing. TCRdb stores this immuneACCESS table with in-frame sequences only. Part of the clones is absent; in the studies checked, under half of the shortfall reflects unresolved V genes, and no reason is known for the rest. The V and J calls and clone size are taken from that table; D and trimming were inferred from the DNA. The sample yields tens of thousands of clones; 10% were counted once. Around 26% of the sample is taken by the ten largest.

At the junction V is shortened by 0 bases and J by 2 bases, with 11 bases in between. From the cysteine up to the phenylalanine, the CDR3 has a length of 16 residues. Only the CDR3 DNA is retained, 48 bases long and in frame from the first base. Per the germline V gene, SGDLS is the CDR1 and YYNGEE is the CDR2. Material for sequencing was PBMCs. The TCR comes from a man in his 60s in good health and CMV-seropositive. The chain is made from TRBV9 and TRBJ2-2; the D segment could be TRBD2, given 5 matching bases. In nucleotides, the sequence is TGTGCCAGCAGCGTAGGGGCTAGCCCAAACACCGGGGAGCTGTTTTTT. Its protein product is CASSVGASPNTGELFF.